A single sample gave rise to the 30 T cell receptor beta chains below, sequenced in a study of blood T cell repertoires in COVID-19. Profiling relied on immunoSEQ multiplex PCR, and the TCRdb table lists in-frame clones only, not all of them. The profile shows fewer than 300,000 clones, approximately 85% of them singletons. The sequenced sample was peripheral blood. Source of these receptors: a middle-aged man with active or convalescent COVID-19.

The chain joins TRBV6-5 to TRBJ1-1; no clear D gene. The V end was cut by 3 bases, the J end by 1 base, with 9 bases between. The CDR3 contains 14 residues. CDR1 is MNHEY and CDR2 is SVGAGI in the germline V gene. CDR3 sequence: CASSYLDKNTEAFF. CDR3 nucleotide sequence: TGTGCCAGCAGTTATTTAGACAAGAACACTGAAGCTTTCTTT.

In this sample, this clone turned up once. V usage is TRBV5-1 and J usage is TRBJ2-3; 9 positions agree with TRBD1. Germline V CDR1 and CDR2: SGHRS, YFSETQ. The CDR3 length is 15 residues. V gave up 5 bases and J gave up 1 base; unmatched junction bases: 5. CDR3 residues: CASRDRDRGTDTQYF. The CDR3 DNA reads TGCGCCAGCAGAGACCGGGACAGGGGCACAGATACGCAGTATTTT.

CDR3 protein: CASSESRTSGRLANQETQYF. CDR3 sequence (DNA): TGCGCCAGCAGTGAGTCAAGGACTAGCGGGAGGTTAGCCAACCAAGAGACCCAGTACTTC. V usage is TRBV10-2 and J usage is TRBJ2-5; 14 nucleotides line up with TRBD2. The germline gives CDR1 WSHSY, CDR2 SAAADI. The CDR3 has 20 amino acids. J lost 0 bases, V lost 0 bases, and 9 bases had no gene match.

The chain carries TRBV6-4 and TRBJ1-3; TRBD1 aligns across 7 bases. Germline CDR1 reads MRHNA; CDR2 reads SNTAGT. The CDR3 totals 18 residues. V was clipped by 9 bases and J by 4 bases; unmatched bases: 21. The CDR3 DNA reads as TGTGCCAGGTATTGGACAGGCTGCGTTCCTCTAAGGGGAAACACCATATATTTT. Protein sequence: CARYWTGCVPLRGNTIYF.

CDR3 in amino acids: CASRDSFQETQYF. Here the CDR3 DNA reads TGCGCCAGCCGCGACAGCTTCCAAGAGACCCAGTACTTC. J is TRBJ2-5 and V is TRBV5-1, with TRBD1 as a possible D gene (5 bases). V was trimmed by 7 bases and J by 1 base, leaving 11 bases between them. The CDR3 contains 13 residues. Per germline, CDR1 SGHRS and CDR2 YFSETQ. Variable domain in full (rest from reference TRBV5-1 and TRBJ2-5): KAGVTQTPRYLIKTRGQQVTLSCSPISGHRSVSWYQQTPGQGLQFLFEYFSETQRNKGNFPGRFSGRQFSNSRSEMNVSTLELGDSALYLCASRDSFQETQYFGPGTRLLVL.

The genes are TRBV7-2 and TRBJ1-2, with 8 nucleotides matching TRBD1. V shed 2 bases and J 4 bases; nucleotides not matched to a gene: 6. This CDR3 is built from 15 residues. Germline lookup yields CDR1 SGHTA and CDR2 FQGNSA. CDR3 bases: TGTGCCAGCAGCTTAATTACAGGGGGTTCCTATGGCTACACCTTC. Translating gives CASSLITGGSYGYTF.

This chain joins TRBV7-2 and TRBJ2-1; 10 bases are shared with TRBD2. After removal of 2 bases from V and 3 bases from J, the junction contained 10 bases not matched to a gene. Germline V gives CDR1 SGHTA, CDR2 FQGNSA. There are 18 residues in the CDR3. The CDR3 region is CASSLKGLAGVGYNEQFF. Written as DNA, the CDR3 is TGTGCCAGCAGCTTAAAGGGGCTAGCGGGAGTGGGCTACAATGAGCAGTTCTTC.

The V gene is TRBV27, the J gene TRBJ2-1; D unclear. V gave up 5 bases and J gave up 7 bases, with 18 bases separating them. Germline V gene data show CDR1 as MNHEY and CDR2 as SMNVEV (reference sequence). The CDR3 sequence is 15 residues long. CDR3 protein: CASSPRSYYRNEQFF. The CDR3 region has the DNA TGTGCCAGCAGTCCTCGGTCATACTACCGGAATGAGCAGTTCTTC.

The genes are TRBV23-1 and TRBJ1-4; 9 nucleotides line up with TRBD1. TRBV23-1 is placed among ORFs of uncertain function. The junction had 21 bases not matched to a gene; V was cut back by 3 bases and J by 7 bases. CDR3 length: 20 amino acids. In DNA form, the CDR3 reads TGCGCCAGCAGTCATCACGACCGGGACAGGGAATTGGGTCGAGGTGAAAAACTGTTTTTT. Amino acids: CASSHHDRDRELGRGEKLFF.

The chain combines TRBV6-6 with TRBJ2-1; no reliable D call. V was pared by 4 bases and J by 9 bases, with 10 bases between. Germline V lookup: CDR1 MNHNY, CDR2 SVGAGI (reference sequence). The CDR3 has 12 residues. The CDR3 protein is CASSFINGEQFF. CDR3 in DNA: TGTGCCAGCAGTTTCATCAACGGTGAGCAGTTCTTC.

The gene calls are TRBV7-9 and TRBJ2-5, with 7 bases lining up with TRBD2. The CDR3 covers 14 residues. With V trimmed by 5 bases and J by 4 bases, 7 bases remained unmatched. In germline, CDR1 is SEHNR, CDR2 FQNEAQ (reference sequence). The CDR3 region is CASSTGLVLETQYF. The CDR3 bases are TGTGCCAGCAGCACAGGACTAGTACTAGAGACCCAGTACTTC.

This sequence joins TRBV5-1 and TRBJ1-4, with D maybe TRBD1 (5 bases). Germline V CDR1 and CDR2: SGHRS, YFSETQ. Trimming left V 4 bases short and J 2 bases short, with 18 bases between. CDR3 length equals 17 residues. CDR3 sequence: CASSRDPSGVTNEKLFF. CDR3 nucleotides: TGCGCCAGCAGCCGGGACCCAAGCGGGGTCACTAATGAAAAACTGTTTTTT.

The V gene is TRBV29-1, the J gene TRBJ2-1; 7 bases match TRBD1. This CDR3 contains 13 residues. Germline lookup yields CDR1 SQVTM and CDR2 ANQGSEA. The V segment lost 5 bases and the J segment 6 bases; nucleotides outside the gene matches: 7. The CDR3, as DNA: TGCAGCGTTATGAGGGGGCCATCCAATGAGCAGTTCTTC. This gives the protein CSVMRGPSNEQFF.

This sequence joins TRBV13 and TRBJ1-5; tentatively, D is TRBD1 (5 bases). Deletions cut 3 bases from V and 4 bases from J, with 13 bases between. The CDR3 is 15 amino acids. The germline gives CDR1 PRHDT, CDR2 FYEKMQ (reference sequence). The CDR3, as DNA: TGTGCCAGCAGCTTTTCGGGGGACCGTAATCAGCCCCAGCATTTT. Translating gives CASSFSGDRNQPQHF.

This clone was found once. The chain links TRBV7-3 to TRBJ2-1, with 9 nucleotides matching TRBD2. V lost 4 bases and J lost 9; bases outside the gene matches: 7. Germline lookup yields CDR1 SGHTA and CDR2 FQGTGA. The length of the CDR3 is 14 residues. In nucleotides, the CDR3 is TGTGCCAGCAGCTCGGGACTAGCCTCCACTGAGCAGTTCTTC. This translates into CASSSGLASTEQFF. The full variable domain, in which reference TRBV7-3 and TRBJ2-1 provide the parts outside the CDR3, is GAGVSQTPSNKVTEKGKYVELRCDPISGHTALYWYRQSLGQGPEFLIYFQGTGAADDSGLPNDRFFAVRPEGSVSTLKIQRTERGDSAVYLCASSSGLASTEQFFGPGTRLTVL.

V is TRBV7-9 and J is TRBJ1-3; 8 nucleotides agree with TRBD1. Germline CDR1 is SEHNR and CDR2 is FQNEAQ (reference sequence). This CDR3 region has 17 residues. V was clipped by 1 base and J by 2 bases; unmatched bases: 7. CDR3 DNA sequence: TGTGCCAGCAGCTTAGAAGACAGGGGTTTCGCTGGAAACACCATATATTTT. It specifies CASSLEDRGFAGNTIYF.

This chain links TRBV19 with TRBJ2-2, with D possibly being TRBD2 (6 bases). CDR3 size: 15 residues. From germline, CDR1 is LNHDA and CDR2 SQIVND (reference sequence). Trimming stripped 5 bases from V and 6 bases from J, with 16 bases between. This chain's CDR3 is CASSLSPAGPGELFF. DNA of the CDR3: TGTGCCAGTAGTCTCTCACCAGCGGGTCCCGGGGAGCTGTTTTTT.

This chain uses TRBV7-2 with TRBJ1-2; D uncertain. CDR3 length: 15 residues. Germline CDR1 reads SGHTA; CDR2 reads FQGNSA. The V and J ends lost 4 bases and 3 bases respectively, with 15 bases between them. CDR3 region: CASSSGREVYYGYTF. The CDR3, as DNA: TGTGCCAGCAGCTCAGGACGGGAAGTCTACTATGGCTACACCTTC.

The rearrangement links TRBV28 to TRBJ2-1; D possibly corresponds to TRBD2 (5 bases). CDR1 is MDHEN, CDR2 SYDVKM, per germline. V lost 0 bases and J 5 bases, leaving 8 bases between the germline ends. There are 14 residues in the CDR3. CDR3 nucleotides: TGTGCCAGCAGTTTATGGCAGGAGGACAATGAGCAGTTCTTC. It codes for CASSLWQEDNEQFF.

The V and J genes are TRBV19 and TRBJ2-2; 15 nucleotides align to TRBD2. The CDR3 runs to 19 residues. CDR1 is LNHDA and CDR2 is SQIVND in the germline V gene (reference sequence). With 5 bases clipped from V and 3 bases from J, the junction kept 10 bases outside the gene matches. This CDR3 reads CASSLLWTSGRAYTGELFF. The CDR3 region has the DNA TGTGCCAGTAGTCTCCTCTGGACTAGCGGGAGGGCCTACACCGGGGAGCTGTTTTTT.

J is TRBJ1-3 and V is TRBV12-3 or TRBV12-4; no definite D call. Deletions cut 8 bases from V and 4 bases from J, with 12 bases between. The CDR3 runs 13 residues. The CDR3 DNA reads TGTGCCAGCGCTCTCGGGTCCGGAAACACCATATATTTT. Translated, it gives CASALGSGNTIYF.

The V call is TRBV5-4, the J call TRBJ2-5; 11 nucleotides match TRBD2. V shed 3 bases and J 8 bases; nucleotides not matched to a gene: 6. Germline values: CDR1 SGHNT, CDR2 YYREEE (reference sequence). This CDR3 has 14 residues. CDR3 in amino acids: CASSSPGTSGTQYF. CDR3 nucleotide sequence: TGTGCCAGCAGCTCCCCCGGGACTAGCGGCACCCAGTACTTC.

The table lists this clone with a few counts. V usage is TRBV29-1 and J usage is TRBJ2-4; 7 bases match TRBD1. V trimming: 7 bases; J trimming: 6 bases; junction bases outside the gene matches: 12. The CDR3 totals 14 residues. Germline-derived CDR1 and CDR2 are SQVTM and ANQGSEA. CDR3 sequence (DNA): TGCAGCGCCCATCACGGGGCAGGGGGAAACATTCAGTACTTC. Translating it yields CSAHHGAGGNIQYF.

This clone came up once. This rearrangement joins TRBV6-1 to TRBJ1-1, with TRBD1 identical over 10 bases. J gave up 4 bases and V 2 bases, and 4 bases lay outside the gene matches. Germline values: CDR1 MNHNS, CDR2 SASEGT. The CDR3 sequence is 15 residues long. The CDR3 is CASSEYWTGGTEAFF. For the CDR3, the DNA is TGTGCCAGCAGTGAATATTGGACAGGGGGCACTGAAGCTTTCTTT.

The V call is TRBV11-2, the J call TRBJ2-1; the match to TRBD2 covers 15 bases. Per the germline V gene, CDR1 is SGHAT and CDR2 is FQNNGV. The CDR3 is 18 amino acids. With 2 bases clipped from V and 9 bases from J, the junction kept 11 bases outside the gene matches. In DNA form, the CDR3 reads TGTGCCAGCAGCTTAAGGACTAGCGGGGGGGTTTTTTCGGGTGAGCAGTTCTTC. Translated: CASSLRTSGGVFSGEQFF. The whole variable domain, filled in from reference TRBV11-2 and TRBJ2-1, reads EAGVAQSPRYKIIEKRQSVAFWCNPISGHATLYWYQQILGQGPKLLIQFQNNGVVDDSQLPKDRFSAERLKGVDSTLKIQPAKLEDSAVYLCASSLRTSGGVFSGEQFFGPGTRLTVL.

The CDR3, as DNA: TGTGCCAGTCGGCCCCGGACAGGGGATACTGAAGCTTTCTTT. Translating it yields CASRPRTGDTEAFF. The chain carries TRBV19 and TRBJ1-1; 9 bases agree with TRBD1. CDR1 and CDR2 (germline): LNHDA, SQIVND (reference sequence). The CDR3 sequence is 14 residues long. J lost 5 bases, V lost 8 bases, and 9 bases had no gene match.

This clone was seen a handful of times. The chain employs TRBV25-1 and TRBJ2-3, with D possibly matching TRBD1 (5 bases). This CDR3 contains 17 residues. Trimming stripped 0 bases from V and 1 base from J, with 14 bases between. From germline, CDR1 is MGHDK and CDR2 SYGVNS. The CDR3 nucleotides read TGTGCCAGCAGTGAATATCTGCCAGGGCGAGGCACAGATACGCAGTATTTT. It is translated as CASSEYLPGRGTDTQYF.

This clone came up once. The chain has TRBV10-1 and TRBJ1-1, with unresolved D. The CDR3 totals 13 residues. Germline-derived CDR1 and CDR2 are WNHNN and SYGVQD (reference sequence). Trimming took 4 bases from V and 1 from J, leaving 7 bases between them. In nucleotides, the CDR3 is TGCGCCAGCAGTGTGAGATCGAACACTGAAGCTTTCTTT. The encoded protein is CASSVRSNTEAFF.

This chain links TRBV11-2 with TRBJ2-7; TRBD2 is a possible D gene (5 bases). Germline V gives CDR1 SGHAT, CDR2 FQNNGV. Between the trimmed V and J ends, which lost 5 bases and 7 bases, there was a span of 12 bases. The CDR3 has 12 amino acids. The chain's CDR3 is CASSPPGWEQYF. The CDR3 bases are TGTGCCAGCAGCCCCCCGGGATGGGAGCAGTACTTC.

The chain employs TRBV9 and TRBJ1-2; 12 bases match TRBD1. This CDR3 region has 22 residues. The J segment lost 5 bases and the V segment lost 3 bases, leaving 26 bases of the junction unmatched. CDR1 and CDR2 (germline): SGDLS, YYNGEE. DNA of the CDR3: TGTGCCAGCAGCGGCCAAACCCGGGACAGGGGGCTTAGGGAGGAAAACCCTTATGGCTACACCTTC. It is translated as CASSGQTRDRGLREENPYGYTF.